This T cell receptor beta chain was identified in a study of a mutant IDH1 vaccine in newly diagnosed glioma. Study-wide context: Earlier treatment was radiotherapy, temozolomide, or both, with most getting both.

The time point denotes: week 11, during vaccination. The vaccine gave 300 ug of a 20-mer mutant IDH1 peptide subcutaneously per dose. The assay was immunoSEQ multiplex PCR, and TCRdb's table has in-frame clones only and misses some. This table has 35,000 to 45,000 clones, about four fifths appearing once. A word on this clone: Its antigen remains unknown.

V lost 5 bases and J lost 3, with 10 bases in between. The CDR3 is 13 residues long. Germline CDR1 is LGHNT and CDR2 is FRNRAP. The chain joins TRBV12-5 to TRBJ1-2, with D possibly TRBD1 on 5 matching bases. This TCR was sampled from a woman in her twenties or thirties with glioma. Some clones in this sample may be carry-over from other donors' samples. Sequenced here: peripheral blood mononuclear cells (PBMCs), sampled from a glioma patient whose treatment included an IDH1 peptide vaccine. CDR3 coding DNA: TGTGCTAGTGGTCCCGGGGGAGACTATGGCTACACCTTC. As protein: CASGPGGDYGYTF. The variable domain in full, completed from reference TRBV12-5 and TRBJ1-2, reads DARVTQTPRHKVTEMGQEVTMRCQPILGHNTVFWYRQTMMQGLELLAYFRNRAPLDDSGMPKDRFSAEMPDATLATLKIQPSEPRDSAVYFCASGPGGDYGYTFGSGTRLTVV.